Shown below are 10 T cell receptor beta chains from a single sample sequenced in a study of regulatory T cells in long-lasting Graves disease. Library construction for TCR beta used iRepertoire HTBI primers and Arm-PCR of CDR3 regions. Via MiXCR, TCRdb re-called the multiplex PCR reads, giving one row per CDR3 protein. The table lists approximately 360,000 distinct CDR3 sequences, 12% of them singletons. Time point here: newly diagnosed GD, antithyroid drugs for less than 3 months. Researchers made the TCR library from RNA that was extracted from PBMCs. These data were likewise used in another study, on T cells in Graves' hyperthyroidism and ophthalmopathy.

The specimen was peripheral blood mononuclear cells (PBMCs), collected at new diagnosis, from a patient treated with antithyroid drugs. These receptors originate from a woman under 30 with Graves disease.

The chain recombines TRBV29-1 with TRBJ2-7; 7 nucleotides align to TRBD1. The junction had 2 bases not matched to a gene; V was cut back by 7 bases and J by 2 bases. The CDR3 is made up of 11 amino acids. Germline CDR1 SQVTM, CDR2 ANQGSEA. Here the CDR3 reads CSAGTAYEQYV. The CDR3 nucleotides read TGCAGCGCTGGGACAGCCTACGAGCAGTACGTC.

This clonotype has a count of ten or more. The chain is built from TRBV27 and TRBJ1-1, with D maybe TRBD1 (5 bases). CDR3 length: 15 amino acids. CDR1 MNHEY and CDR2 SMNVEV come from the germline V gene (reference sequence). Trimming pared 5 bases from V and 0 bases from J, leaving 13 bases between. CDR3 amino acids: CASSIRGTLNTEAFF. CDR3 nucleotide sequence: TGTGCCAGCAGTATTAGAGGGACGCTGAACACTGAAGCTTTCTTT.

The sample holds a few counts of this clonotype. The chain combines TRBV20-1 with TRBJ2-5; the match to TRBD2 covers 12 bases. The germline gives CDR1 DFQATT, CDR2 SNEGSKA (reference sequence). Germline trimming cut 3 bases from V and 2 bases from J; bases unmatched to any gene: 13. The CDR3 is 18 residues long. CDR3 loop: CSASPSTSGGSWQETQYF. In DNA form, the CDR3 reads TGCAGTGCTAGTCCCTCAACTAGCGGGGGGTCTTGGCAAGAGACCCAGTACTTC.

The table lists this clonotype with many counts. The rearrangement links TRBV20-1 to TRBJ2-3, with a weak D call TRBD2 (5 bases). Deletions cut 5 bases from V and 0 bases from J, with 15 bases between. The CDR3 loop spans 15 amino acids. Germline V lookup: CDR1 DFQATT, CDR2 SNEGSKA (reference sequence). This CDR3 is CSAQMWELSTDTQYF. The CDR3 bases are TGCAGTGCTCAGATGTGGGAGCTGAGCACAGATACGCAGTATTTT.

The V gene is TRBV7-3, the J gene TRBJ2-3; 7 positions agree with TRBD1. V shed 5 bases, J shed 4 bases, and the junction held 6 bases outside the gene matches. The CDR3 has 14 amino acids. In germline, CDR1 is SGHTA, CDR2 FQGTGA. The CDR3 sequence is CASSPGQVADTQYF. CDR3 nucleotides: TGTGCCAGCAGCCCTGGACAGGTTGCAGATACGCAGTATTTT. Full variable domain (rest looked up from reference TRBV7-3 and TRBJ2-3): GAGVSQTPSNKVTEKGKYVELRCDPISGHTALYWYRQSLGQGPEFLIYFQGTGAADDSGLPNDRFFAVRPEGSVSTLKIQRTERGDSAVYLCASSPGQVADTQYFGPGTRLTVL.

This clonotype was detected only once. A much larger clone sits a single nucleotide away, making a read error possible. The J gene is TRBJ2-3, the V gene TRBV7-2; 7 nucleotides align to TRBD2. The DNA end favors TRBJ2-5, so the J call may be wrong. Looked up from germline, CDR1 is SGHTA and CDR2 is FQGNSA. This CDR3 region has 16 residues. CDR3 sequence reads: CASSLAASGHPGTQYF. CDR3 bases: TGTGCCAGCAGCTTAGCGGCTAGCGGACACCCAGGGACCCAGTACTTC.

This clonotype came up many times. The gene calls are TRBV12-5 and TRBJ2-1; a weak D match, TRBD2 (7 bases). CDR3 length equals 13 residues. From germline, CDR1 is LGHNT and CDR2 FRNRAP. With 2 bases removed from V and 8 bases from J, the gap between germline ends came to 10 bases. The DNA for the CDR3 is TGTGCTAGTGGTTTGCCCGGGGGGCATGAGCAGTTCTTC. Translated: CASGLPGGHEQFF.

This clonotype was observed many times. The CDR3 bases are TGTGCCAGCAGGGGGGTTAGCGGGAGAATCGCAGATACGCAGTATTTT. Protein product: CASRGVSGRIADTQYF. The V and J genes are TRBV6-2 or TRBV6-3 and TRBJ2-3; 9 bases agree with TRBD2. Looked up from germline, CDR1 is MNHEY and CDR2 is SVGEGT. V dropped 6 bases and J dropped 4; count of bases not matched to a gene: 11. There are 16 residues in the CDR3.

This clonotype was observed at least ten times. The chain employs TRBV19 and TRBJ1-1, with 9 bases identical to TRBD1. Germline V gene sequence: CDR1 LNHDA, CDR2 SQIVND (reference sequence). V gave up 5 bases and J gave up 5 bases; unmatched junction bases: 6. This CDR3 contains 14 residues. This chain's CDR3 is CASSHRGQGTEAFF. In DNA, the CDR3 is TGTGCCAGTAGTCACAGGGGGCAGGGAACTGAAGCTTTCTTT.

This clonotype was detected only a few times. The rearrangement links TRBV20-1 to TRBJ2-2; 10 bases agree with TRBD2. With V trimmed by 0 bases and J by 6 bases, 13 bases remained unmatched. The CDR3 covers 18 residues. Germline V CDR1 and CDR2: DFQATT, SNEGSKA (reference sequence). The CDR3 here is CSARDPGYPSGSAGELFF. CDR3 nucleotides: TGCAGTGCTAGAGATCCCGGTTACCCTAGCGGGAGTGCCGGGGAGCTGTTTTTT.